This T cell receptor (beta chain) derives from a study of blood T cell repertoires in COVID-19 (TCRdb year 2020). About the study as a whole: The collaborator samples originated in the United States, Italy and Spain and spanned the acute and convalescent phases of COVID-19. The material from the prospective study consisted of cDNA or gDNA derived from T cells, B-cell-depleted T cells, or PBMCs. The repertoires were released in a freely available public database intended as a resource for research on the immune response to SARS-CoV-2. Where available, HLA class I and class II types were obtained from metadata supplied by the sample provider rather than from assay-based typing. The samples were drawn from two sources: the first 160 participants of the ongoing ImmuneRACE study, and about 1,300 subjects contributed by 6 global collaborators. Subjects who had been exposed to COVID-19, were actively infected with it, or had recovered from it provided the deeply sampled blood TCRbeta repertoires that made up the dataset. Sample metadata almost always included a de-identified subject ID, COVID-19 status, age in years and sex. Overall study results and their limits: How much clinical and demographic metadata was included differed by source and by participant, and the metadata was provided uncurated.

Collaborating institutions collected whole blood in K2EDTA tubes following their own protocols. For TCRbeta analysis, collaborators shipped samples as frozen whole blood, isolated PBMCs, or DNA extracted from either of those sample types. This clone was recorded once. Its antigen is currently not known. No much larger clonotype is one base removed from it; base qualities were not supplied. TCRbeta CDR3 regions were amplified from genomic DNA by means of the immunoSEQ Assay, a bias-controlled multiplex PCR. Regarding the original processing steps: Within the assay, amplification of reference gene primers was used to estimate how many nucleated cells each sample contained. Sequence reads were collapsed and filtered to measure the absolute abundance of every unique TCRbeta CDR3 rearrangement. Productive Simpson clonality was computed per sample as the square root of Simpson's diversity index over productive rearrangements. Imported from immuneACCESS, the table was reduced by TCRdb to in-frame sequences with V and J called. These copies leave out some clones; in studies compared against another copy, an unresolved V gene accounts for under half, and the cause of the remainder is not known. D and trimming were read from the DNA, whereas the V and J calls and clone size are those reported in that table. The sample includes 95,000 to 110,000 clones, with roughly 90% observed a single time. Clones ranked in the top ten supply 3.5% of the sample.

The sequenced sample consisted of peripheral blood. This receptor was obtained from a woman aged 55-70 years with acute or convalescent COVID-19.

The nucleotide sequence reads as follows: TGTGCCAGTAGTCAGGAAACAGATACGCAGTATTTT. Its protein is CASSQETDTQYF. The chain employs TRBV19 and TRBJ2-3; the D gene lacks a confident call. The CDR3 measures 12 amino acids from cysteine to phenylalanine. Only the CDR3 DNA stays, 36 bases, in frame from base 1. CDR1 and CDR2 are drawn from the germline V gene (reference sequence): LNHDA, SQIVND. V loses 5 bases, J loses 3 bases, and the germline ends lie 6 bases apart.